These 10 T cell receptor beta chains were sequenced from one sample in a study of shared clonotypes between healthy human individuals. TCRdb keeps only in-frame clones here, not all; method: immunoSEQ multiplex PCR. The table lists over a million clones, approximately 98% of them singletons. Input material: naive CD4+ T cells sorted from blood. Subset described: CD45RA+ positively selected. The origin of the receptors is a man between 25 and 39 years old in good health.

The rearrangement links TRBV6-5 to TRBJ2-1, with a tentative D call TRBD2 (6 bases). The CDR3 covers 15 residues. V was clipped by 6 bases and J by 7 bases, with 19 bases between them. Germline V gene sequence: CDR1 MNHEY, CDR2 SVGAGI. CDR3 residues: CASSPRPGASNEQFF. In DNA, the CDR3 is TGTGCCAGCAGCCCTAGGCCGGGAGCAAGTAATGAGCAGTTCTTC.

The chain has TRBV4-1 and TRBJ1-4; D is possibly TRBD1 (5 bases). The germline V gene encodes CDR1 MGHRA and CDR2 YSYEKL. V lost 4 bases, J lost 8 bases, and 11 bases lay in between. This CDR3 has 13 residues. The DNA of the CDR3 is TGCGCCAGCAGCCTCGGGGCCTGGGAAAAACTGTTTTTT. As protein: CASSLGAWEKLFF.

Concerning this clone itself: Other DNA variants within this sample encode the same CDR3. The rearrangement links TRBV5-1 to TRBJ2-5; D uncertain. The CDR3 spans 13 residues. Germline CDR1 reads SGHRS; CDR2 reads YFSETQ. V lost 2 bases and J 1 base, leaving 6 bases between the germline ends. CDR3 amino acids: CASSFGPQETQYF. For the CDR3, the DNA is TGCGCCAGCAGCTTCGGACCCCAAGAGACCCAGTACTTC.

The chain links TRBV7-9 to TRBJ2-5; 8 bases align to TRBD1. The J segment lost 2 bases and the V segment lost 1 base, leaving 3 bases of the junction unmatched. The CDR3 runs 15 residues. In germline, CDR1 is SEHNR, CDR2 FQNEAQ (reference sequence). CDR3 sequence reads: CASSLGDRGQETQYF. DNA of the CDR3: TGTGCCAGCAGCTTAGGAGACAGGGGACAAGAGACCCAGTACTTC.

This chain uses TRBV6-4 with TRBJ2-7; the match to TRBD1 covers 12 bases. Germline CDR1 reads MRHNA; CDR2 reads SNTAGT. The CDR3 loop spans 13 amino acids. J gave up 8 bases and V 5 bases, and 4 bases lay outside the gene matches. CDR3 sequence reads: CASSPGTGGKQYF. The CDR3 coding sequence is TGTGCCAGCAGTCCCGGGACAGGGGGCAAGCAGTACTTC.

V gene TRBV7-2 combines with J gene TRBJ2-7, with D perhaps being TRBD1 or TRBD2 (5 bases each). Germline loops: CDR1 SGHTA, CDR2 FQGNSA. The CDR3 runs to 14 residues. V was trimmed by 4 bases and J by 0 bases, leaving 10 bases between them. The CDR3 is CASSWDASSYEQYF. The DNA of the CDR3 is TGTGCCAGCAGCTGGGACGCGAGCTCCTACGAGCAGTACTTC.

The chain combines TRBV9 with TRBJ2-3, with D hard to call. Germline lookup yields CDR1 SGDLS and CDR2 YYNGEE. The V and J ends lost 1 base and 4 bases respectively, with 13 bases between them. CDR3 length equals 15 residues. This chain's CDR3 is CASSVRIGRSDTQYF. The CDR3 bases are TGTGCCAGCAGCGTACGAATTGGTCGGTCAGATACGCAGTATTTT. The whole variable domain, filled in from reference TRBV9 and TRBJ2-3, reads DSGVTQTPKHLITATGQRVTLRCSPRSGDLSVYWYQQSLDQGLQFLIQYYNGEERAKGNILERFSAQQFPDLHSELNLSSLELGDSALYFCASSVRIGRSDTQYFGPGTRLTVL.

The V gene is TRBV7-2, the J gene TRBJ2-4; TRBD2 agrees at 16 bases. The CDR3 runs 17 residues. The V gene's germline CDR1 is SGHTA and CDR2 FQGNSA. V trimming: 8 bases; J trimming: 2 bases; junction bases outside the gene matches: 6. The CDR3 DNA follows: TGTGCCAGCCAAGGGACTAGCGGGAGGGAGACCAAAAACATTCAGTACTTC. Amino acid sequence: CASQGTSGRETKNIQYF.

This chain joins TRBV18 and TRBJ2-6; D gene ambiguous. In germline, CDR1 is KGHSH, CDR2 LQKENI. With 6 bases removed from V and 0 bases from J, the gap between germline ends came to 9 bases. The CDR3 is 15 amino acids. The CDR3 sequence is CASSPKGSGANVLTF. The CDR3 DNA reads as TGTGCCAGCTCCCCCAAGGGCTCTGGGGCCAACGTCCTGACTTTC.

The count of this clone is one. This CDR3 is CASSLGPRDTQYF. The CDR3 bases are TGTGCCAGTAGCCTAGGACCTCGGGATACGCAGTATTTT. The chain uses TRBV19 and TRBJ2-3; no reliable D call. The CDR3 runs to 13 residues. V was pared by 6 bases and J by 6 bases, with 13 bases between. Germline CDR1 is LNHDA and CDR2 is SQIVND (reference sequence).